The entry below gives a single T cell receptor (beta chain) sequence along with its context. In the study's own analysis: Estimated nucleated cell counts came from reference gene primer amplification. Profiling relied on immunoSEQ multiplex PCR, and the TCRdb table lists in-frame clones only, not all of them. V and J calls and clone size follow that table, whereas D and trimming were derived from the DNA. The sample contains roughly 120,000 clones, about 88% of which appear only once. These data are taken from a study of blood T cell repertoires in COVID-19. Across the study: PBMCs, B-cell-depleted T cells, or T cells were the source of the cDNA or gDNA that made up the material.

The CDR3 spans 16 residues. After removal of 0 bases from V and 5 bases from J, the junction contained 9 bases not matched to a gene. Germline CDR1 reads SGDLS; CDR2 reads YYNGEE. The chain combines TRBV9 with TRBJ2-7, with 9 bases lining up with TRBD1. This clonotype originated in a man between 35 and 55 years old with acute or convalescent COVID-19. Specimen: peripheral blood. The CDR3 here is CASSVGVGQGWHEQYF. CDR3 bases: TGTGCCAGCAGCGTAGGGGTGGGACAGGGTTGGCACGAGCAGTACTTC.